This is a list of T cell receptor beta chains from one sample in a study of cytomegalovirus exposure and HLA in healthy donors. Produced via immunoSEQ multiplex PCR; TCRdb's table is partial and in-frame only. This listing includes tens of thousands of clones. Sample: PBMCs. These receptors originate from a woman aged 40 to 50 in good health and CMV-seronegative. CDR3s include the opening cysteine and the closing phenylalanine or tryptophan. A D gene is named only where the DNA matches it firmly.

J gene | V gene | D gene | CDR3 protein | CDR3 DNA
TRBJ2-7 | TRBV18 | NA | CASSPVSAPSSYEQYF | TGTGCCAGCTCACCAGTCAGCGCCCCGAGCTCCTACGAGCAGTACTTC
TRBJ2-7 | TRBV28 | NA | CASSDSYEQHF | TGTGCCAGCAGCGACTCCTACGAGCAGCACTTC
TRBJ2-3 | TRBV10-3 | TRBD2 | CAIGPSGMGPDTQYF | TGTGCCATCGGACCTAGCGGGATGGGGCCAGATACGCAGTATTTT
TRBJ2-7 | TRBV20-1 | NA | CSARWLDEQYF | TGCAGTGCTAGATGGCTCGACGAGCAGTACTTC
TRBJ1-1 | TRBV5-6 | TRBD1 | CASSIGQGSTEAFF | TGTGCCAGCAGCATCGGACAGGGCTCCACTGAAGCTTTCTTT
TRBJ2-7 | TRBV20-1 | NA | CSAPLRHEQYF | TGCAGTGCTCCTCTACGCCACGAGCAGTACTTC
TRBJ2-7 | TRBV28 | NA | CASSLEEPSYEQYF | TGTGCCAGCAGTTTGGAGGAACCCTCCTACGAGCAGTACTTC
TRBJ1-5 | TRBV19 | NA | CASSIGRDQHQHF | TGTGCCAGTAGTATAGGCAGGGATCAGCACCAGCATTTT
TRBJ1-2 | TRBV5-4 | NA | CASSRRTESALYGYTF | TGTGCCAGCAGCCGCAGGACAGAAAGTGCGCTCTATGGCTACACCTTC
TRBJ2-1 | TRBV30 | TRBD2 | CAGSALAGSYNEQFF | TGTGCCGGGAGCGCACTAGCGGGTTCCTACAATGAGCAGTTCTTC
TRBJ2-2 | TRBV4-3 | NA | CASSQGRHGPTGELFF | TGCGCCAGCAGCCAGGGTAGACACGGTCCTACCGGGGAGCTGTTTTTT
TRBJ2-1 | TRBV9 | TRBD2 | CASSMTSGRRNEQFF | TGTGCCAGCAGCATGACTAGCGGGAGAAGGAATGAGCAGTTCTTC
TRBJ2-7 | TRBV25-1 | NA | CASSESGGSYEQYF | TGTGCCAGCAGTGAATCTGGCGGCTCCTACGAGCAGTACTTC
TRBJ1-2 | TRBV28 | NA | CASSLSRQLYGYTF | TGTGCCAGCAGTTTATCCAGGCAGCTTTATGGCTACACCTTC
TRBJ2-7 | TRBV6-5 | NA | CASSYRLEGPYEQYF | TGTGCCAGCAGTTACCGACTAGAGGGGCCCTACGAGCAGTACTTC
TRBJ2-7 | TRBV11-2 | TRBD2 | CASSNLRKTSGSYEQYF | TGTGCCAGCAGCAACCTTAGAAAGACTAGCGGCTCCTACGAGCAGTACTTC
TRBJ2-7 | TRBV7-8 | TRBD2 | CASSSGLASPSYEQYF | TGTGCCAGCAGCTCCGGACTAGCGAGCCCCTCCTACGAGCAGTACTTC
TRBJ2-3 | TRBV14 | NA | CASSPGYTQYF | TGTGCCAGCAGCCCAGGATATACGCAGTATTTT
TRBJ2-5 | TRBV5-5 | NA | CASSLEGQETQYF | TGTGCCAGCAGCTTGGAGGGGCAAGAGACCCAGTACTTC
TRBJ2-2 | TRBV30 | TRBD1 | CAWSAPGQGLTGELFF | TGTGCCTGGAGTGCGCCGGGACAGGGCCTGACCGGGGAGCTGTTTTTT
TRBJ2-7 | TRBV4-1 | TRBD2 | CASSQSGLAGGPWSYEQYF | TGCGCCAGCAGCCAATCGGGACTAGCGGGAGGGCCTTGGTCCTACGAGCAGTACTTC
TRBJ1-2 | TRBV7-8 | TRBD1 | CASSLGGTATPNYGYTF | TGTGCCAGCAGCTTAGGGGGGACAGCTACTCCCAACTATGGCTACACCTTC
TRBJ2-3 | TRBV29-1 | TRBD2 | CSASGGRREGGTDTQYF | TGCAGCGCTTCAGGGGGACGGCGGGAGGGTGGCACAGATACGCAGTATTTT
TRBJ2-5 | TRBV6-5 | NA | CASSYSGSGQETQYF | TGTGCCAGCAGTTACTCGGGTAGCGGACAAGAGACCCAGTACTTC
TRBJ2-7 | TRBV5-1 | TRBD1 | CASSFLEGQGSYEQYF | TGCGCCAGCAGCTTCCTTGAGGGACAGGGGTCCTACGAGCAGTACTTC
TRBJ1-2 | TRBV18 | TRBD1 | CASSFTGQGTYGYTF | TGTGCCAGCTCATTTACCGGACAGGGGACCTATGGCTACACCTTC
TRBJ2-1 | TRBV4-1 | NA | CASSQGETPVDEQFF | TGCGCCAGCAGCCAAGGTGAGACTCCTGTGGATGAGCAGTTCTTC